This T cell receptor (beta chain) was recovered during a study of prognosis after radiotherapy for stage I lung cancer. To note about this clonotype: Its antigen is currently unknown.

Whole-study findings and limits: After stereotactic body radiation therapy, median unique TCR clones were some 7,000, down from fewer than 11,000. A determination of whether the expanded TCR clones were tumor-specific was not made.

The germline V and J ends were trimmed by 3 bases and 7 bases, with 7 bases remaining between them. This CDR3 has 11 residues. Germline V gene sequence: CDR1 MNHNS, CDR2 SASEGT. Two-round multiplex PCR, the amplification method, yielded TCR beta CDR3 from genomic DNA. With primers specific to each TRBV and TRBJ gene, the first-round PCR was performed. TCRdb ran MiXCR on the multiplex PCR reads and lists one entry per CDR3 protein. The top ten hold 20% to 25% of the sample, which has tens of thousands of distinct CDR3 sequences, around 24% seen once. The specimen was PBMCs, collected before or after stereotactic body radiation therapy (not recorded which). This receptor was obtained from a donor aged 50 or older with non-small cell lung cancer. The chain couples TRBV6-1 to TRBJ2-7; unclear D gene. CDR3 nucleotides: TGTGCCAGCAGTGATCGAAGGGAGCAGTACTTC. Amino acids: CASSDRREQYF.